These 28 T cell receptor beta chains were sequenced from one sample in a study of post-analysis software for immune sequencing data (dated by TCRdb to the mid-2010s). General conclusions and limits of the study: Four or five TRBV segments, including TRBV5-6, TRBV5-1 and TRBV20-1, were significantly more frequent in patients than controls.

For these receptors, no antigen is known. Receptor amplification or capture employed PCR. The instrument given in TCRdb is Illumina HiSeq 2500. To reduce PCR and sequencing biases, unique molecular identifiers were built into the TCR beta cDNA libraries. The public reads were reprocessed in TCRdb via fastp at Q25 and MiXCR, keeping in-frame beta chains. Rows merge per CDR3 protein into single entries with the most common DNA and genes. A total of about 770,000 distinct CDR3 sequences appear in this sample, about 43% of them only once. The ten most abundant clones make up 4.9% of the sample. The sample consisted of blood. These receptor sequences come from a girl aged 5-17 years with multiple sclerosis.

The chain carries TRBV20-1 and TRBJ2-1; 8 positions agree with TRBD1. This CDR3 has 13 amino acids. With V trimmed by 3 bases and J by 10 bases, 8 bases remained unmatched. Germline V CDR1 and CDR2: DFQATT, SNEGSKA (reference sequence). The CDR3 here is CSARDGQGQEQFF. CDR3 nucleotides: TGCAGTGCTAGGGACGGACAGGGTCAAGAGCAGTTCTTC.

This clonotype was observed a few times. The CDR3 nucleotides read TGTGCCAGCAGTTTTTTACAGGGGCGGGCTGAAGCTTTCTTT. Translating gives CASSFLQGRAEAFF. The chain recombines TRBV12-3 or TRBV12-4 with TRBJ1-1, with 7 bases identical to TRBD1. Germline trimming cut 3 bases from V and 6 bases from J; bases unmatched to any gene: 7. There are 14 residues in the CDR3.

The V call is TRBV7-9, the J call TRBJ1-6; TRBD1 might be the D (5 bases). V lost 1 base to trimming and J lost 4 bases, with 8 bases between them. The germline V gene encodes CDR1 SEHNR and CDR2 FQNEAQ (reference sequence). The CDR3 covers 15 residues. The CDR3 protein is CASSLGGTYNSPLHF. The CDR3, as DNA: TGTGCCAGCAGCTTAGGGGGGACTTATAATTCACCCCTCCACTTT.

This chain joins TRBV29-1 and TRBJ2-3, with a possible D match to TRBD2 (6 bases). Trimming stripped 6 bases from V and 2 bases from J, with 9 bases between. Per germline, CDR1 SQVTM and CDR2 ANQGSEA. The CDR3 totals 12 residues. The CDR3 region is CSVPSATDTQYF. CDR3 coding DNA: TGCAGCGTACCTAGCGCCACAGATACGCAGTATTTT.

CDR3 region: CASSVMGVNTGELFF. Here the CDR3 DNA reads TGTGCCAGCAGTGTGATGGGGGTTAACACCGGGGAGCTGTTTTTT. The V gene is TRBV5-5, the J gene TRBJ2-2; perhaps D is TRBD1 or TRBD2 (5 bases each). V lost 5 bases to trimming and J lost 2 bases, with 13 bases between them. The germline gives CDR1 SGHKS, CDR2 YYEKEE (reference sequence). This CDR3 has 15 amino acids. Together with reference TRBV5-5 and TRBJ2-2, the CDR3 gives the full variable domain: DAGVTQSPTHLIKTRGQQVTLRCSPISGHKSVSWYQQVLGQGPQFIFQYYEKEERGRGNFPDRFSARQFPNYSSELNVNALLLGDSALYLCASSVMGVNTGELFFGEGSRLTVL.

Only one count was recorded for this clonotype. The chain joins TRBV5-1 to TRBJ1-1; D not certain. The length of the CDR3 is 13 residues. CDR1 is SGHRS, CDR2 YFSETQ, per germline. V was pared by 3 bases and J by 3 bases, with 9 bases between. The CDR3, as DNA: TGCGCCAGCAGCTGGGTGGACGACACTGAAGCTTTCTTT. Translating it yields CASSWVDDTEAFF.

In nucleotides, the CDR3 is TGCAGCGTTGAAGGGGGGGCGATCCTCCCGTACCAAGAGACCCAGTACTTC. Translated: CSVEGGAILPYQETQYF. This chain uses TRBV29-1 with TRBJ2-5; D tentatively reads TRBD1 or TRBD2 (6 bases each). The germline CDR1 and CDR2 sequences are SQVTM and ANQGSEA. CDR3 length: 17 residues. V was trimmed by 1 base and J by 0 bases, leaving 18 bases between them.

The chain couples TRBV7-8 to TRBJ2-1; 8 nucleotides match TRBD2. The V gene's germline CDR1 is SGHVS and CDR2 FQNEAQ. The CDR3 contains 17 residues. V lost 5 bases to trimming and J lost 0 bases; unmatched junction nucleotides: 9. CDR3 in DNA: TGTGCCAGCAGCCGCCCCCTACTAGCGGTCTCCTACAATGAGCAGTTCTTC. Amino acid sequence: CASSRPLLAVSYNEQFF.

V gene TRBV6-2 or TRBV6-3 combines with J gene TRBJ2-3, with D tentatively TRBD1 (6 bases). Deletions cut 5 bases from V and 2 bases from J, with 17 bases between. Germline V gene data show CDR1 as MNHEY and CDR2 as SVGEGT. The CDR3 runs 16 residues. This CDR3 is CASSPQGGLYTDTQYF. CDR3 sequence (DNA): TGTGCCAGCAGTCCACAGGGTGGGCTTTACACAGATACGCAGTATTTT.

Here the CDR3 reads CSALTSGSNEQFF. Written as DNA, the CDR3 is TGCAGTGCCCTGACTAGCGGGAGCAATGAGCAGTTCTTC. J is TRBJ2-1 and V is TRBV20-1; 12 nucleotides line up with TRBD2. Trimming at V came to 6 bases and at J to 6 bases, leaving 3 bases not matched to a gene. The CDR3 loop spans 13 amino acids. CDR1 and CDR2 (germline): DFQATT, SNEGSKA (reference sequence).

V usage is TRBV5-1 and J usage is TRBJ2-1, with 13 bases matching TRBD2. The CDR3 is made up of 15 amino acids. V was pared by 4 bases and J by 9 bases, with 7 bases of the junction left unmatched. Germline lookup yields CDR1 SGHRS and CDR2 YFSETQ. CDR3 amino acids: CASSTGTSGEGEQFF. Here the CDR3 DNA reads TGCGCCAGCAGCACCGGGACTAGCGGGGAGGGTGAGCAGTTCTTC.

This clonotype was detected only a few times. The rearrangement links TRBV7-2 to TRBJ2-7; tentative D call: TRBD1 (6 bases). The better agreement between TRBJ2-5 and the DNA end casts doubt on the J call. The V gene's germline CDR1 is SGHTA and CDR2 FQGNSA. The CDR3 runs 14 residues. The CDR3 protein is CASSPPRQEETQYF. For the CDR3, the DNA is TGTGCCAGCAGCCCACCGAGACAGGAAGAGACCCAGTACTTC.

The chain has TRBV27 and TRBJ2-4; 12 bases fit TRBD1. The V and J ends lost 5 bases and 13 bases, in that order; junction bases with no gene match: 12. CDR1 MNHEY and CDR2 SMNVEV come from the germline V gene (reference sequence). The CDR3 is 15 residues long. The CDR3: CASSKLRDRGLEQYF. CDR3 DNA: TGTGCCAGCAGTAAACTCCGGGACAGGGGGCTGGAGCAGTACTTC.

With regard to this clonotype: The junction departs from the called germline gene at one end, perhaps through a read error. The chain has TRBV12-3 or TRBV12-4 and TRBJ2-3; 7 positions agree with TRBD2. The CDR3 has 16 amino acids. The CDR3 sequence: CASSLGSSGNTDTQYF. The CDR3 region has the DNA TGTGCCAGCAGCTTAGGGTCTAGCGGAAACACAGATACGCAGTATTTT.

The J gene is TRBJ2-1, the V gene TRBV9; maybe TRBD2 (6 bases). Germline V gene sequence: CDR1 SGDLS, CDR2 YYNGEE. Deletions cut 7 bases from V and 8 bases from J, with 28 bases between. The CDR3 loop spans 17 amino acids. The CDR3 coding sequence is TGTGCCAGCGGCACCGCACTAGCCCGAACTCGGACTGATGAGCAGTTCTTC. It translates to CASGTALARTRTDEQFF.

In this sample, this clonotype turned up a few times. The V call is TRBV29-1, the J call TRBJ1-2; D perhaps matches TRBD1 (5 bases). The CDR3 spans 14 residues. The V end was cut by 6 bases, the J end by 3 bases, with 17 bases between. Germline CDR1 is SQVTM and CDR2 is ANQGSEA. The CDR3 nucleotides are TGCAGCGTCAGAGCCGGGACGGAATACTATGGCTACACCTTC. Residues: CSVRAGTEYYGYTF.

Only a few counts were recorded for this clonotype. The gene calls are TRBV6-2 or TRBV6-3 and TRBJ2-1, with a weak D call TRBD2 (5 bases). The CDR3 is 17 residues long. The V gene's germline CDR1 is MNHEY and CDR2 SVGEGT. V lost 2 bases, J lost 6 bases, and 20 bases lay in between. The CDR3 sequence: CASSYHPFGLAGNEQFF. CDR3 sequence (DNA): TGTGCCAGCAGTTACCATCCCTTTGGGCTAGCTGGCAATGAGCAGTTCTTC.

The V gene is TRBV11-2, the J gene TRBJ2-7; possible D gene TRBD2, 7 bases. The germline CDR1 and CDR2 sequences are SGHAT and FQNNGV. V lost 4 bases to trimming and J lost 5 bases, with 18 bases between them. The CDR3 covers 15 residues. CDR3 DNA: TGTGCCAGCAGCTACGCGGGGGCTGGCGGTGACGAGCAGTACTTC. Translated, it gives CASSYAGAGGDEQYF.

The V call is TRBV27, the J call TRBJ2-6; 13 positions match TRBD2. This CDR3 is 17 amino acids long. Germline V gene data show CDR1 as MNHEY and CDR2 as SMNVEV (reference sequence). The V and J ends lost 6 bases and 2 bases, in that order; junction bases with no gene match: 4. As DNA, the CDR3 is TGTGCCAGCAGAGTACTAGCGGGAGGGGCTGGGGCCAACGTCCTGACTTTC. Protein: CASRVLAGGAGANVLTF.

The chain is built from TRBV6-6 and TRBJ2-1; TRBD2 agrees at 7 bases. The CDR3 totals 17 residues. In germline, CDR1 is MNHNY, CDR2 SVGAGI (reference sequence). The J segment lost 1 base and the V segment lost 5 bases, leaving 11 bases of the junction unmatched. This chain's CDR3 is CASSPLGAGVSYNEQFF. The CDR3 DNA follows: TGTGCCAGCAGTCCCCTAGGGGCGGGAGTATCCTACAATGAGCAGTTCTTC.

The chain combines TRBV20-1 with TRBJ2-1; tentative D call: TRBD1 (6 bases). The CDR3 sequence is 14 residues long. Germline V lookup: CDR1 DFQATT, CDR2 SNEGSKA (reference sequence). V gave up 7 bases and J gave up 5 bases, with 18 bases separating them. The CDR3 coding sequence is TGCAGTGGTAAAGTCAGGACAGCGAACAATGAGCAGTTCTTC. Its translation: CSGKVRTANNEQFF.

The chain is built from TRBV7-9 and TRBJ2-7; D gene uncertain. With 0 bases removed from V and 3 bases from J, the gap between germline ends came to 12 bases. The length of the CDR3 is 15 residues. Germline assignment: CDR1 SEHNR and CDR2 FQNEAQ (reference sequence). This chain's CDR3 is CASSLALAGFYEQYF. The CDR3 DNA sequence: TGTGCCAGCAGCTTAGCGCTTGCAGGATTCTACGAGCAGTACTTC.

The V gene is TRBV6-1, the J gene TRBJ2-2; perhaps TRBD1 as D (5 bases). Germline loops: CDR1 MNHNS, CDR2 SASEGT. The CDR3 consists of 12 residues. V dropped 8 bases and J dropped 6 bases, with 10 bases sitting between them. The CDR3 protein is CASERGAGELFF. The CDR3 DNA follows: TGTGCCAGCGAAAGGGGTGCCGGGGAGCTGTTTTTT.

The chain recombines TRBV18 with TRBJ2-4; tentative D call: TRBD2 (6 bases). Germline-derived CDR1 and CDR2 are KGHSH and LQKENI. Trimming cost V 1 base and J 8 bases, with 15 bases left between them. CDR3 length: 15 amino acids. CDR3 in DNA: TGTGCCAGCTCACCACGTGGAGGGGATGGGGACATTCAGTACTTC. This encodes CASSPRGGDGDIQYF.

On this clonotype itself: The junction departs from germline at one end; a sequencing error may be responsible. The DNA for the CDR3 is TGTGCCAACAGTGCTAGCGGCCGCTCCTACAATGAGCAGTTCTTC. Translation gives CANSASGRSYNEQFF. The V gene is TRBV12-3 or TRBV12-4, the J gene TRBJ2-1, with TRBD2 matching over 7 bases. The length of the CDR3 is 15 residues.

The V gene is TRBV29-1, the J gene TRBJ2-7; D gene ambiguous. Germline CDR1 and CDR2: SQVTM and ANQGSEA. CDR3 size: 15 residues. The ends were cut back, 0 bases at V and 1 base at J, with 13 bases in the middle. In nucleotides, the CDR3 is TGCAGCGTTGAAGATCCCGACCGCTCATCCTACGAGCAGTACTTC. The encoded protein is CSVEDPDRSSYEQYF.

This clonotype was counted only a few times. The CDR3 nucleotides read TGTGCCAGCAGTTTATCCCTCCCGGGACAGGGGTATGCAACTAATGAAAAACTGTTTTTT. It yields the protein CASSLSLPGQGYATNEKLFF. The chain employs TRBV27 and TRBJ1-4; 10 positions match TRBD1. Trimming removed 0 bases from V and 0 bases from J; junction bases left unmatched: 10. Germline V gene data show CDR1 as MNHEY and CDR2 as SMNVEV (reference sequence). The CDR3 contains 20 residues.

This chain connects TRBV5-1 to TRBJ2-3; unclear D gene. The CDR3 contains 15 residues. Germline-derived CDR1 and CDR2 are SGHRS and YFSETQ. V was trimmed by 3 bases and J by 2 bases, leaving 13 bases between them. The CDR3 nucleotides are TGCGCCAGCAGCTCCATGACCCACTCCACAGATACGCAGTATTTT. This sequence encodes CASSSMTHSTDTQYF.